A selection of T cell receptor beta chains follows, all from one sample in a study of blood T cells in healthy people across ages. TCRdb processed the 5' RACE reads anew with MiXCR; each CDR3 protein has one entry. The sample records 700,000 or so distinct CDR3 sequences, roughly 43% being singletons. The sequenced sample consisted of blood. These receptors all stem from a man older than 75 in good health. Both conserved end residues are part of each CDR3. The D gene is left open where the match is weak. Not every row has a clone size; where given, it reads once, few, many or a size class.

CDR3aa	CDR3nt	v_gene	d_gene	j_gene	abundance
CASSLRRDGNYGYTF	TGCGCCAGCAGCCTAAGGAGGGACGGAAACTATGGCTACACCTTC	TRBV5-1	-	TRBJ1-2	-
CASSSSAGETGGTDTQYF	TGTGCCAGCAGCTCCTCAGCGGGGGAAACCGGGGGCACAGATACGCAGTATTTT	TRBV11-2	TRBD2	TRBJ2-3	few
CASSQPWDYEQYF	TGTGCCAGCAGCCAACCCTGGGACTACGAGCAGTACTTC	TRBV4-2	-	TRBJ2-7	-
CASSQHLGSSGTYYEQYF	TGCGCCAGCAGCCAACATCTAGGGTCTTCCGGGACCTACTACGAGCAGTACTTC	TRBV4-3	-	TRBJ2-7	few
CASSLGLAAQETQYF	TGCGCCAGCAGCTTGGGTCTGGCAGCTCAAGAGACCCAGTACTTC	TRBV5-1	-	TRBJ2-5	-
CSATGAGITYNEQFF	TGCAGTGCTACCGGCGCGGGGATCACCTACAATGAGCAGTTCTTC	TRBV20-1	-	TRBJ2-1	-
CSARAGGTGANVLTF	TGCAGTGCTAGAGCAGGGGGCACTGGGGCCAACGTCCTGACTTTC	TRBV20-1	TRBD1	TRBJ2-6	-
CASSESIIRTYNEQFF	TGTGCCAGCAGTGAATCTATCATCAGAACCTACAATGAGCAGTTCTTC	TRBV6-1	-	TRBJ2-1	many
CASSLETTYEQYF	TGTGCCAGCAGCTTAGAGACAACCTACGAGCAGTACTTC	TRBV7-2	-	TRBJ2-7	-
CSARGRGVGDTQYF	TGCAGTGCTAGAGGGCGGGGGGTAGGAGATACGCAGTATTTT	TRBV20-1	TRBD2	TRBJ2-3	-
CSVAGSHSNQPQHF	TGCAGCGTTGCTGGGTCCCATAGCAATCAGCCCCAGCATTTT	TRBV29-1	-	TRBJ1-5	-
CAWRGTPNERFF	TGTGCCTGGAGAGGGACGCCCAATGAGCGGTTCTTC	TRBV30	-	TRBJ2-1	-
CSARDPGELFF	TGCAGTGCTAGAGATCCCGGGGAGCTGTTTTTT	TRBV20-1	-	TRBJ2-2	few
CASSPYGREEAFF	TGTGCCAGCAGCCCATATGGACGGGAAGAAGCTTTCTTT	TRBV7-2	-	TRBJ1-1	-
CVSSLGDYGYTF	TGTGTCAGCAGTTTAGGAGACTATGGCTACACCTTC	TRBV12-3/TRBV12-4	-	TRBJ1-2	-
CASSYQLGQLATSQETQYF	TGTGCCAGCAGTTACCAACTTGGACAGCTTGCCACCTCTCAAGAGACCCAGTACTTC	TRBV6-2/TRBV6-3	-	TRBJ2-5	-
CAWSGRGISEQYF	TGTGCCTGGAGCGGTCGGGGGATTAGCGAGCAGTACTTC	TRBV30	-	TRBJ2-7	-
CASSLAREKLFF	TGTGCCAGCAGTTTAGCGAGAGAAAAACTGTTTTTT	TRBV12-3/TRBV12-4	-	TRBJ1-4	-
CASRAGAQETQYF	TGTGCCAGCAGAGCAGGGGCCCAAGAGACCCAGTACTTC	TRBV2	-	TRBJ2-5	few
CSARALIGEGGLRTDTQYF	TGCAGTGCTAGAGCCTTAATCGGGGAGGGGGGGCTCCGCACAGATACGCAGTATTTT	TRBV20-1	-	TRBJ2-3	many
CAGSPAVGYEQYF	TGTGCCGGCAGCCCCGCGGTGGGGTACGAGCAGTACTTC	TRBV28	-	TRBJ2-7	-
CSVGRPAGLFTDTQYF	TGCAGCGTTGGACGACCAGCGGGGTTATTCACAGATACGCAGTATTTT	TRBV29-1	TRBD2	TRBJ2-3	-
CSALGPQRTQYF	TGCAGTGCTCTGGGCCCACAGAGAACGCAGTATTTT	TRBV20-1	-	TRBJ2-3	-
CASSYSMPRGGYEQYF	TGTGCCAGCAGTTACTCGATGCCTAGGGGTGGCTACGAGCAGTACTTC	TRBV6-2/TRBV6-3	-	TRBJ2-7	-
CASSSRVKLNEQFF	TGTGCCAGCAGCTCGAGAGTAAAACTCAATGAGCAGTTCTTC	TRBV7-2	-	TRBJ2-1	few
CASTGQDQPQHF	TGTGCCAGCACCGGACAGGATCAGCCCCAGCATTTT	TRBV2	TRBD1	TRBJ1-5	-
CAWRDSFLYEQYF	TGTGCCTGGAGGGACAGCTTTTTGTACGAGCAGTACTTC	TRBV30	-	TRBJ2-7	few
CASGSGGGTFTDTQYF	TGTGCCAGCGGCTCGGGCGGCGGGACCTTCACAGATACGCAGTATTTT	TRBV7-2	-	TRBJ2-3	-
CASYETGSEQYF	TGCGCCAGCTATGAGACAGGGTCGGAGCAGTACTTC	TRBV10-2	TRBD1	TRBJ2-7	many
CASSQSGEPWETQYF	TGTGCCAGCAGCCAGTCTGGGGAACCGTGGGAGACCCAGTACTTC	TRBV4-2	-	TRBJ2-5	few
CASPGRAFEEQYF	TGTGCCAGTCCGGGGAGGGCATTTGAAGAGCAGTACTTC	TRBV11-3	TRBD2	TRBJ2-4	-
CAWSGGLANYEQYF	TGTGCCTGGAGTGGTGGTCTAGCGAACTACGAGCAGTACTTC	TRBV30	-	TRBJ2-7	few
CASSSYTGGRGNSPLHF	TGTGCCAGCAGCTCTTACACGGGGGGGCGAGGTAATTCACCCCTCCACTTT	TRBV5-5	-	TRBJ1-6	-
CASSSQGGLAGGEQYF	TGTGCCAGCAGTTCCCAAGGTGGGCTAGCGGGAGGCGAGCAGTACTTC	TRBV7-2	TRBD2	TRBJ2-7	-
CASSLRDRGANNEQFF	TGCGCCAGCAGCCTAAGGGACAGGGGGGCAAACAATGAGCAGTTCTTC	TRBV5-1	TRBD1	TRBJ2-1	few
CASRPTGAINYGYTF	TGCGCCAGCAGACCTACAGGGGCCATAAACTATGGCTACACCTTC	TRBV5-1	TRBD1	TRBJ1-2	few
CASSPHYAQDGEQFF	TGCGCCAGCAGCCCCCACTACGCTCAAGACGGTGAGCAGTTCTTC	TRBV4-3	-	TRBJ2-1	-
CASSRMRGAHEQYF	TGTGCCAGCAGCCGAATGCGAGGGGCCCACGAGCAGTACTTC	TRBV3-1	-	TRBJ2-7	-
CASIVGAGTEAFF	TGTGCCAGCATTGTGGGCGCGGGTACTGAAGCTTTCTTT	TRBV6-5	-	TRBJ1-1	few
CASSTGGSYEQYF	TGTGCCAGCAGTACGGGGGGCTCCTACGAGCAGTACTTC	TRBV6-5	TRBD2	TRBJ2-7	once